A selection of T cell receptor beta chains follows, all from one sample in a study of patients and donors after allogeneic stem cell transplantation. One entry per CDR3 protein results from TCRdb running MiXCR on the RT-PCR reads. The profile shows about 960,000 distinct CDR3 sequences, approximately 19% of them singletons. Sequencing was carried out using blood, either unsorted or a sorted T cell fraction (not recorded which). The source is a human donor who was either an allogeneic HSCT recipient or a stem cell or donor lymphocyte infusion donor (not recorded which). It is not recorded whose cells these are; they may come from a transplant donor. CDR3s include the opening cysteine and the closing phenylalanine or tryptophan. A D gene is named only where the DNA matches it firmly. Clone size, where shown, is once, few, many, or a class for clones that have expanded.

TRBV15	TRBJ2-1	few	TRBD2	CATSRPSGRVNEQFF	TGTGCCACCAGCAGACCTAGCGGGAGGGTCAATGAGCAGTTCTTC
TRBV12-3/TRBV12-4	TRBJ1-1	few	.	CASGGTGLNTEAFF	TGTGCCAGCGGTGGAACAGGGTTGAACACTGAAGCTTTCTTT
TRBV20-1	TRBJ1-1	.	.	CSARDFRGRTEAFF	TGCAGTGCTAGAGATTTCCGAGGTCGCACTGAAGCTTTCTTT
TRBV21-1	TRBJ2-5	few	.	CASSKVSAGGLFETQYF	TGTGCCAGCAGCAAAGTGTCGGCTGGGGGCCTTTTCGAGACCCAGTACTTC
TRBV28	TRBJ2-7	once	TRBD1	CAANLEGQGVYEQYF	TGTGCCGCTAATTTGGAGGGACAGGGGGTATACGAGCAGTACTTC
TRBV19	TRBJ1-1	few	.	CASSRQSMNTEAFF	TGTGCCAGTAGTCGACAGTCTATGAACACTGAAGCTTTCTTT
TRBV13	TRBJ1-6	.	.	CASRGGFSYNSPLHF	TGTGCCAGCAGAGGGGGTTTCTCCTATAATTCACCCCTCCACTTT
TRBV5-1	TRBJ2-7	few	.	CASSLVGTPSYEQYF	TGCGCCAGCAGCTTGGTCGGGACACCCTCCTACGAGCAGTACTTC
TRBV29-1	TRBJ2-1	few	.	CSVGTRGFGQFF	TGCAGCGTTGGTACGAGGGGCTTCGGGCAGTTCTTC
TRBV3-1	TRBJ1-2	.	TRBD1	CASSRDRAPYGYTF	TGTGCCAGCAGCCGAGACAGGGCCCCCTATGGCTACACCTTC
TRBV12-3/TRBV12-4	TRBJ2-3	.	.	CASSLEWMKTDTQYF	TGTGCCAGCAGTTTAGAGTGGATGAAAACAGATACGCAGTATTTT
TRBV14	TRBJ1-1	.	.	CASSRTGSPTEAFF	TGTGCCAGCAGCCGTACAGGGTCCCCCACTGAAGCTTTCTTT
TRBV2	TRBJ2-3	few	.	CASSSSSRGARDTQYF	TGTGCCAGCAGTTCCTCCTCCAGGGGGGCAAGAGATACGCAGTATTTT
TRBV4-2	TRBJ2-1	few	.	CASSSNTERNEQFF	TGTGCCAGCAGCTCAAACACGGAGAGGAATGAGCAGTTCTTC
TRBV4-2	TRBJ1-1	many	.	CASSPGTSEAFF	TGTGCCAGCAGCCCCGGGACCAGTGAAGCTTTCTTT
TRBV29-1	TRBJ2-6	few	TRBD1	CSARTGALSGANVLTF	TGCAGCGCCCGGACAGGTGCCCTCTCTGGGGCCAACGTCCTGACTTTC
TRBV5-1	TRBJ1-4	.	TRBD1	CASSLAATGKGEKLFF	TGCGCCAGCAGCTTAGCCGCGACAGGGAAAGGCGAAAAACTGTTTTTT
TRBV6-1	TRBJ2-3	.	TRBD1	CASSRARGHTDTQYF	TGTGCCAGCAGTCGGGCGAGGGGGCACACAGATACGCAGTATTTT
TRBV20-1	TRBJ1-1	.	.	CSARDPTANTEAFF	TGCAGTGCTAGAGACCCGACAGCTAACACTGAAGCTTTCTTT
TRBV27	TRBJ2-1	.	.	CASRAAGGRLNEQFF	TGTGCCAGCAGAGCCGCCGGGGGCCGACTCAATGAGCAGTTCTTC
TRBV6-2/TRBV6-3	TRBJ2-1	few	TRBD2	CASSYSTGTSGGALNNEQFF	TGTGCCAGCAGTTACTCAACCGGGACTAGCGGGGGGGCCTTGAACAATGAGCAGTTCTTC
TRBV20-1	TRBJ1-1	.	.	CRAQRGTEAFF	TGCAGGGCGCAAAGGGGCACTGAAGCTTTCTTT
TRBV15	TRBJ2-7	.	.	CATSRERGSYEQYF	TGTGCCACCAGCAGGGAAAGGGGCTCCTACGAGCAGTACTTC
TRBV20-1	TRBJ2-3	.	TRBD2	CSARLAERDTDTQYF	TGCAGTGCTAGACTAGCGGAACGAGACACAGATACGCAGTATTTT
TRBV20-1	TRBJ2-3	few	.	CSAHQGASGTDTQYF	TGCAGTGCTCACCAGGGGGCTAGCGGGACAGATACGCAGTATTTT